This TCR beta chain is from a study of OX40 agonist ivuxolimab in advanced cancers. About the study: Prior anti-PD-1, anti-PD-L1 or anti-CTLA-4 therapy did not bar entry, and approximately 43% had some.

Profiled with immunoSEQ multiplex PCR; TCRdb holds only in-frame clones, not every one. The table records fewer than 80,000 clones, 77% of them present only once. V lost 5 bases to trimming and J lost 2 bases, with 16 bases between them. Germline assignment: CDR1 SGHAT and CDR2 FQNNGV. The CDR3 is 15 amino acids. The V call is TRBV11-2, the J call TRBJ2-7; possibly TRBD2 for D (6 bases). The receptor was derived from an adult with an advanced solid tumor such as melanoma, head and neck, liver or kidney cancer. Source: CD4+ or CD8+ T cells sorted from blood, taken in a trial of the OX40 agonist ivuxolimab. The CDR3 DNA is TGTGCCAGCAGCCCGAGCTCGGGACTCACCTACGAGCAGTACTTC. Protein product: CASSPSSGLTYEQYF.